One sample yielded the 27 T cell receptor beta chains listed below, sequenced in a study of T cell responses to AZD1222 COVID-19 vaccine. Measured with immunoSEQ multiplex PCR; TCRdb has only the in-frame clones, and not every one. The table has 130,000 or so clones, about 89% seen once. The starting material was peripheral blood, obtained on day 0 of AZD1222 vaccination. Receptors were obtained from an adult in good health.

This chain uses TRBV15 with TRBJ2-7; D possibly corresponds to TRBD1 (6 bases). The length of the CDR3 is 15 residues. CDR1 is LNHNV, CDR2 YYDKDF, per germline (reference sequence). With 1 base removed from V and 6 bases from J, the gap between germline ends came to 16 bases. The CDR3, as DNA: TGTGCCACCAGCAGAGGTGCGGACAGTCCTTTCGAGCAGTACTTC. Protein product: CATSRGADSPFEQYF.

Only a few counts were recorded for this clone. The genes are TRBV7-9 and TRBJ1-2; D is ambiguous. CDR3 length: 15 amino acids. Trimming shortened V by 5 bases and J by 0 bases, and 13 bases separated the two germline ends. CDR1 is SEHNR, CDR2 FQNEAQ, per germline (reference sequence). Written as DNA, the CDR3 is TGTGCCAGCAGCCTAGAACCTTGGGCTAACTATGGCTACACCTTC. Translating gives CASSLEPWANYGYTF.

The rearrangement uses TRBV2 and TRBJ1-3, with TRBD1 identical over 8 bases. The germline gives CDR1 SNHLY, CDR2 FYNNEI. Unmatched junction bases numbered 17, after V lost 4 bases and J lost 12 bases. The CDR3 contains 16 residues. CDR3 nucleotides: TGTGCCAGCAGTGGGTGGACAGGGTCTGTCTCCGCTAACATATATTTT. Translating gives CASSGWTGSVSANIYF.

The V call is TRBV6-2 or TRBV6-3, the J call TRBJ1-1; 11 bases are a match to TRBD1. There are 18 residues in the CDR3. Germline V gene sequence: CDR1 MNHEY, CDR2 SVGEGT. Losses at the gene ends were 5 bases for V and 8 bases for J; bases not matched to a gene: 19. The CDR3 DNA reads TGTGCCAGCAGTACCCGCCTTGGGACCCCCGGACAGGGGGCCGAAGCTTTCTTT. Amino acid sequence: CASSTRLGTPGQGAEAFF.

The chain employs TRBV6-1 and TRBJ2-3; no reliable D call. Per the germline V gene, CDR1 is MNHNS and CDR2 is SASEGT. The CDR3 covers 12 residues. V shed 1 base and J shed 2 bases, with 1 base lying between them. CDR3 coding DNA: TGTGCCAGCAGTGAAGTCACAGATACGCAGTATTTT. Translation gives CASSEVTDTQYF.

The chain is built from TRBV29-1 and TRBJ1-2; D not resolved. The CDR3 has 14 amino acids. Germline-derived CDR1 and CDR2 are SQVTM and ANQGSEA. V was cut by 6 bases and J by 1 base, with 15 bases left in between. CDR3 sequence reads: CSVADNRVNYGYTF. Here the CDR3 DNA reads TGCAGCGTCGCCGATAACAGAGTTAACTATGGCTACACCTTC.

The V gene is TRBV11-3, the J gene TRBJ2-2; 8 bases are a match to TRBD1. This CDR3 has 17 amino acids. Trimming cost V 2 bases and J 0 bases; bases outside gene matches: 5. The germline V gene has CDR1 SGHNT and CDR2 YENEEA. The CDR3 DNA is TGTGCCAGCAGCTTATCGATCAGGGGGCCGAACACCGGGGAGCTGTTTTTT. Translation: CASSLSIRGPNTGELFF.

The chain recombines TRBV7-2 with TRBJ1-5, with 9 positions matching TRBD1. Germline V gene data show CDR1 as SGHTA and CDR2 as FQGNSA. This CDR3 comprises 14 residues. Germline trimming cut 4 bases from V and 15 bases from J; bases unmatched to any gene: 13. This chain's CDR3 is CASSSKTGQGLRHF. The CDR3 bases are TGTGCCAGCAGCTCCAAGACGGGACAGGGACTCCGGCATTTT.

Regarding this clone: At the DNA level, this CDR3 is encoded by other sequences in the same sample as well. This chain joins TRBV7-2 and TRBJ1-5; possibly TRBD1 for D (6 bases). The V gene's germline CDR1 is SGHTA and CDR2 FQGNSA. The CDR3 is made up of 14 amino acids. The V and J ends lost 5 bases and 4 bases respectively, with 12 bases between them. The CDR3 is CASSPRGGNQPQHF. The CDR3 DNA reads as TGTGCCAGCAGCCCGAGGGGGGGGAATCAGCCCCAGCATTTT.

This clone has a single count. The V call is TRBV3-1 (or the pseudogene TRBV3-2), the J call TRBJ2-3, with D tentatively TRBD1 (5 bases). Germline V gene lookup returns CDR1 LGHDT and CDR2 YNNKEL (reference sequence). The ends were cut back, 4 bases at V and 4 bases at J, with 15 bases in the middle. The CDR3 is made up of 15 amino acids. The DNA of the CDR3 is TGTGCCAGCAGCCCCACCCGCGCAGGGCCAGATACGCAGTATTTT. This encodes CASSPTRAGPDTQYF.

The rearrangement joins TRBV19 to TRBJ1-2; D perhaps matches TRBD1 (5 bases). The CDR3 loop spans 15 amino acids. V was shortened by 3 bases and J by 0 bases, with 11 bases between the two germline ends. Per the germline V gene, CDR1 is LNHDA and CDR2 is SQIVND (reference sequence). CDR3 loop: CASSIGALTNYGYTF. As DNA, the CDR3 is TGTGCCAGTAGTATCGGGGCTCTCACTAACTATGGCTACACCTTC.

This rearrangement joins TRBV19 to TRBJ1-1; D is ambiguous. This CDR3 has 12 amino acids. CDR1 is LNHDA, CDR2 SQIVND, per germline (reference sequence). Trimming took off 5 bases at V and 11 bases at J, with 15 bases between the two ends. The CDR3 coding sequence is TGTGCCAGTAGTGACGACCGCGGTAAGGCTTTCTTT. This translates into CASSDDRGKAFF.

This clone has more than one count but fewer than ten. The chain couples TRBV29-1 to TRBJ2-3; D is unresolved. Trimming removed 7 bases at V and 0 bases at J, with 11 bases between. Germline V gene data show CDR1 as SQVTM and CDR2 as ANQGSEA. The CDR3 is made up of 13 amino acids. Here the CDR3 reads CSANLDSTDTQYF. The CDR3 bases are TGCAGCGCAAATTTAGACAGCACAGATACGCAGTATTTT.

The rearrangement uses TRBV30 and TRBJ1-4, with 8 bases matching TRBD1. Germline CDR1 reads GTSNPN; CDR2 reads SVGIG (reference sequence). V lost 5 bases and J lost 8; bases outside the gene matches: 10. The CDR3 has 14 residues. The CDR3 region is CAWAPDRGREKLFF. The DNA of the CDR3 is TGTGCCTGGGCTCCCGACAGGGGAAGGGAAAAACTGTTTTTT. Full variable domain (outside the CDR3, taken from reference TRBV30 and TRBJ1-4): SQTIHQWPATLVQPVGSPLSLECTVEGTSNPNLYWYRQAAGRGLQLLFYSVGIGQISSEVPQNLSASRPQDRQFILSSKKLLLSDSGFYLCAWAPDRGREKLFFGSGTQLSVL.

V is TRBV29-1 and J is TRBJ1-2, with TRBD1 identical over 9 bases. This CDR3 has 15 amino acids. Germline V gene data show CDR1 as SQVTM and CDR2 as ANQGSEA. V gave up 3 bases and J gave up 8 bases; unmatched junction bases: 13. CDR3 sequence: CSVDMGRGQGGGYTF. As DNA, the CDR3 is TGCAGCGTTGATATGGGCCGGGGACAGGGCGGAGGCTACACCTTC.

This clone appeared once. This chain uses TRBV6-5 with TRBJ1-1; D gene ambiguous. The length of the CDR3 is 14 residues. Germline V gene lookup returns CDR1 MNHEY and CDR2 SVGAGI. Trimming cost V 6 bases and J 2 bases, with 13 bases left between them. This CDR3 reads CASSRTLGNTEAFF. As DNA, the CDR3 is TGTGCCAGCAGCCGAACACTTGGCAACACTGAAGCTTTCTTT.

The rearrangement joins TRBV20-1 to TRBJ2-3; no reliable D call. The V and J ends lost 7 bases and 2 bases respectively, with 7 bases between them. CDR1 is DFQATT and CDR2 is SNEGSKA in the germline V gene (reference sequence). This CDR3 region has 11 residues. The CDR3 sequence is CSGSLTDTQYF. The CDR3 DNA reads as TGCAGTGGGTCCCTCACAGATACGCAGTATTTT.

A note on this clone: At one of its ends the junction is not consistent with the germline gene, which may arise from a read error. V is TRBV12-3 or TRBV12-4 and J is TRBJ2-5, with 7 bases that match TRBD2. This CDR3 is built from 13 residues. CDR3 sequence: CASKEVARETQHF. DNA of the CDR3: TGTGCCAGCAAAGAGGTTGCGCGGGAGACCCAGCACTTC.

This chain uses TRBV29-1 with TRBJ2-3; D ambiguous. Trimming stripped 6 bases from V and 0 bases from J, with 13 bases between. CDR1 SQVTM and CDR2 ANQGSEA come from the germline V gene. This CDR3 has 14 residues. In DNA, the CDR3 is TGCAGCGTGCCCCGGTCCGGCAGCACAGATACGCAGTATTTT. This encodes CSVPRSGSTDTQYF.

The chain has TRBV28 and TRBJ2-7; TRBD2 agrees at 11 bases. J was trimmed by 2 bases and V by 6 bases; bases with no gene match: 3. This CDR3 has 14 amino acids. Per germline, CDR1 MDHEN and CDR2 SYDVKM. The CDR3 protein is CASRGTSGTYEQYF. The CDR3 bases are TGTGCCAGCAGAGGGACTAGCGGAACCTACGAGCAGTACTTC. The entire variable domain, with the rest obtained from reference TRBV28 and TRBJ2-7, is as follows: DVKVTQSSRYLVKRTGEKVFLECVQDMDHENMFWYRQDPGLGLRLIYFSYDVKMKEKGDIPEGYSVSREKKERFSLILESASTNQTSMYLCASRGTSGTYEQYFGPGTRLTVT.

The chain recombines TRBV29-1 with TRBJ2-7; 7 bases agree with TRBD2. J was trimmed by 5 bases and V by 5 bases; bases with no gene match: 9. This CDR3 is built from 13 residues. In germline, CDR1 is SQVTM, CDR2 ANQGSEA. The CDR3 protein is CSVWEGRGDEQYF. The CDR3 coding sequence is TGCAGCGTTTGGGAGGGGCGAGGGGACGAGCAGTACTTC.

CDR3 sequence: CASSLQAGLTDTQYF. CDR3 nucleotide sequence: TGTGCCAGCAGCCTTCAAGCGGGACTCACAGATACGCAGTATTTT. The chain employs TRBV14 and TRBJ2-3, with 7 positions matching TRBD2. The V gene end was trimmed by 4 bases and the J gene end by 2 bases; junction bases not matched to a gene: 6. The CDR3 spans 15 residues. The V gene's germline CDR1 is SGHDN and CDR2 FVKESK.

Written as DNA, the CDR3 is TGTGCCAGCTCACCAAGGGACATGGTCAGCAATGAGCAGTTCTTC. It codes for CASSPRDMVSNEQFF. The rearrangement joins TRBV18 to TRBJ2-1; a possible D gene is TRBD1 (6 bases). Trimming removed 2 bases from V and 6 bases from J, with 14 bases in between. The CDR3 has 15 residues. Germline CDR1 and CDR2: KGHSH and LQKENI.

The chain uses TRBV6-1 and TRBJ2-2; D ambiguous. In germline, CDR1 is MNHNS, CDR2 SASEGT. Between the trimmed V and J ends, which lost 1 base and 9 bases, there was a span of 9 bases. The CDR3 runs 13 residues. In nucleotides, the CDR3 is TGTGCCAGCAGTGAAGTCCCCGGTCGGGAGCTGTTTTTT. Translating it yields CASSEVPGRELFF.

This chain links TRBV30 with TRBJ1-5; D is possibly TRBD1 (5 bases). Per germline, CDR1 GTSNPN and CDR2 SVGIG (reference sequence). This CDR3 is built from 14 residues. Trimming left V 4 bases short and J 7 bases short, with 17 bases between. The CDR3 sequence is CAWTYGGQGQPQHF. The CDR3 DNA is TGTGCCTGGACCTATGGGGGTCAGGGCCAGCCCCAGCATTTT.

This clone was recorded once. The chain has TRBV18 and TRBJ1-1, with 7 bases lining up with TRBD1. Germline trimming cut 4 bases from V and 0 bases from J; bases unmatched to any gene: 5. This CDR3 has 15 residues. From germline, CDR1 is KGHSH and CDR2 LQKENI. The CDR3 sequence: CASSLQGLLNTEAFF. The CDR3 nucleotides read TGTGCCAGCTCACTACAGGGGTTATTGAACACTGAAGCTTTCTTT.

This chain joins TRBV2 and TRBJ1-5, with D unclear. V lost 1 base to trimming and J lost 0 bases, with 7 bases between them. The germline gives CDR1 SNHLY, CDR2 FYNNEI. CDR3 length: 15 amino acids. The CDR3: CASSEGSGSNQPQHF. The DNA for the CDR3 is TGTGCCAGCAGTGAAGGCTCAGGTAGCAATCAGCCCCAGCATTTT.